This T cell receptor beta chain appears in the sequencing data of a study of beta chain features in type 1 diabetes. Unmatched junction bases numbered 11, after V lost 1 base and J lost 5 bases. The germline V gene has CDR1 LNHNV and CDR2 YYDKDF (reference sequence). The CDR3 runs to 17 residues. The table lists this clone with a few counts. Reverse transcribing all isolated RNA meant expressed TCRB transcripts were sequenced. Some clones are missing from TCRdb's copy, which holds only in-frame ones; the method was immunoSEQ multiplex PCR. Of roughly 330,000 clones in the sample, about 10% are singletons; the top ten hold 0.015% to 0.02%.

The chain couples TRBV15 to TRBJ2-1, with 7 bases fitting TRBD2. The receptor was derived from a woman aged 25 to 45 in good health. The source material was naive CD4+ T cells from blood. DNA for the CDR3: TGTGCCACCAGCAGAGGGGGACTAACCTCGAGGAACAATGAGCAGTTCTTC. Translating it yields CATSRGGLTSRNNEQFF.